The 15 T cell receptor beta chains below were found in one sample sequenced in a study of human T cells and chemical hapten exposure. MiXCR was run by TCRdb on the RACE reads, yielding one entry per CDR3 protein. The profile shows nearly 95,000 distinct CDR3 sequences, around 10% of them singletons. Specified time point: patch test 2, 6 weeks after DPC sensitization. The treatment denotes: therapeutic diphenylcyclopropenone sensitization with weekly scalp DPC. This material consisted of whole blood, taken in connection with sensitization to the hapten diphenylcyclopropenone (DPC). The receptors were gathered from a man aged 35 to 55 with alopecia areata. Some clones in this sample may be carry-over from other donors' samples.

This clonotype has a handful of counts. The chain combines TRBV27 with TRBJ2-5, with TRBD2 matching 10 bases. The CDR3 runs 20 residues. CDR1 MNHEY and CDR2 SMNVEV come from the germline V gene (reference sequence). V lost 2 bases, J lost 4 bases, and 19 bases stayed unmatched. The CDR3 coding sequence is TGTGCCAGCAGTTTACCGAGGACTAGCGGAAACGCAGAACCGGCAGAGACCCAGTACTTC. Translation gives CASSLPRTSGNAEPAETQYF.

The V call is TRBV29-1, the J call TRBJ2-3, with 14 bases matching TRBD2. Germline CDR1 SQVTM, CDR2 ANQGSEA. Losses at the gene ends were 4 bases for V and 1 base for J; bases not matched to a gene: 10. The CDR3 is 18 amino acids. Written as DNA, the CDR3 is TGCAGCGTTGGTCGACTAGCGGGAGGGCCCGAGGGCACAGATACGCAGTATTTT. Protein: CSVGRLAGGPEGTDTQYF.

In this sample, this clonotype turned up a few times. The chain joins TRBV15 to TRBJ1-4, with a possible D match to TRBD1 (6 bases). This CDR3 is built from 14 residues. Germline CDR1 and CDR2: LNHNV and YYDKDF (reference sequence). V was pared by 0 bases and J by 5 bases, with 7 bases between. The CDR3 coding sequence is TGTGCCACCAGCAGAGATCAGGGGAATGAAAAACTGTTTTTT. This sequence encodes CATSRDQGNEKLFF.

This clonotype appeared a single time. J is TRBJ2-7 and V is TRBV5-6, with D perhaps TRBD2 (5 bases). CDR3 length equals 15 residues. Trimming pared 0 bases from V and 0 bases from J, leaving 10 bases between. Germline V gene sequence: CDR1 SGHDT, CDR2 YYEEEE. CDR3: CASSLGGRSSYEQYV. The CDR3 DNA reads as TGTGCCAGCAGCTTGGGCGGGCGCAGCTCCTACGAGCAGTACGTC.

This clonotype was seen a few times. The chain links TRBV12-5 to TRBJ2-5, with D possibly being TRBD2 (5 bases). The CDR3 extends over 15 amino acids. Germline CDR1 is LGHNT and CDR2 is FRNRAP. Trimming pared 6 bases from V and 5 bases from J, leaving 19 bases between. The DNA of the CDR3 is TGTGCTAGTGGCAATCCGGACGGCTTAGCGGAGACCCAGTACTTC. Translating it yields CASGNPDGLAETQYF.

In this sample, this clonotype turned up a few times. The V gene is TRBV3-1, the J gene TRBJ2-1; 7 nucleotides agree with TRBD2. The CDR3 totals 16 residues. V lost 0 bases, J lost 7 bases, and 9 bases stayed unmatched. The germline V gene encodes CDR1 LGHDT and CDR2 YNNKEL (reference sequence). CDR3 sequence: CASSQDGRWVRNEQFF. The CDR3 nucleotides read TGTGCCAGCAGCCAAGACGGGAGGTGGGTTAGGAATGAGCAGTTCTTC.

This clonotype was observed a few times. This chain connects TRBV5-4 to TRBJ2-3; maybe TRBD2 (7 bases). V was trimmed by 7 bases and J by 2 bases, leaving 17 bases between them. CDR3 length: 15 amino acids. Germline V CDR1 and CDR2: SGHNT, YYREEE (reference sequence). CDR3 in amino acids: CASGGGLGSTDTQYF. The DNA for the CDR3 is TGTGCCAGCGGGGGGGGGCTCGGGTCCACAGATACGCAGTATTTT.

This clonotype was counted between two and nine times. J is TRBJ2-3 and V is TRBV15; D unresolved. The CDR3 has 13 amino acids. The V gene lost 4 bases and the J gene lost 4 bases, with 9 bases spanning the gap. Germline V gene data show CDR1 as LNHNV and CDR2 as YYDKDF (reference sequence). The CDR3 loop is CATSTRLADTQYF. In DNA form, the CDR3 reads TGTGCCACCAGCACGAGGCTGGCAGATACGCAGTATTTT.

This clonotype occurred a few times. This sequence joins TRBV4-3 and TRBJ2-3; D gene uncertain. In germline, CDR1 is LGHNA, CDR2 YSLEER. V lost 0 bases to trimming and J lost 6 bases, with 13 bases between them. CDR3 length: 15 residues. In DNA, the CDR3 is TGCGCCAGCAGCCAAGATGCGAACCGTCCTGATACGCAGTATTTT. The encoded protein is CASSQDANRPDTQYF.

This chain links TRBV7-8 with TRBJ2-7; possible D gene TRBD2, 5 bases. Trimming shortened V by 1 base and J by 6 bases, and 13 bases separated the two germline ends. The CDR3 is made up of 14 amino acids. Per the germline V gene, CDR1 is SGHVS and CDR2 is FQNEAQ. CDR3 protein: CASSLVGGRGEQYF. For the CDR3, the DNA is TGTGCCAGCAGCTTAGTCGGAGGCCGGGGCGAGCAGTACTTC.

Only a few counts were recorded for this clonotype. The chain is built from TRBV24-1 and TRBJ2-1; TRBD2 aligns across 9 bases. Germline-derived CDR1 and CDR2 are KGHDR and SFDVKD. The V and J ends lost 0 bases and 5 bases, in that order; junction bases with no gene match: 7. The CDR3 totals 17 residues. CDR3: CATSDLGRGGRDNEQFF. In DNA form, the CDR3 reads TGTGCCACCAGTGATTTGGGAAGGGGCGGGAGGGACAATGAGCAGTTCTTC.

The rearrangement links TRBV6-5 to TRBJ2-1, with 12 bases aligning to TRBD1. Looked up from germline, CDR1 is MNHEY and CDR2 is SVGAGI. CDR3 length: 15 amino acids. Germline trimming cut 5 bases from V and 4 bases from J; bases unmatched to any gene: 3. CDR3 nucleotide sequence: TGTGCCAGCAGTAAGGGACAGGGGGCATACAATGAGCAGTTCTTC. Translating gives CASSKGQGAYNEQFF.

This clonotype was observed a handful of times. The chain has TRBV27 and TRBJ2-3; 8 bases align to TRBD2. The trim removed 5 bases at V and 6 bases at J, leaving 10 bases unmatched. The CDR3 has 15 amino acids. Germline V CDR1 and CDR2: MNHEY, SMNVEV (reference sequence). CDR3 bases: TGTGCCAGCAGTACTCTGGCGGGAGGTTCGGATACGCAGTATTTT. Translation gives CASSTLAGGSDTQYF.

In its sample, this clonotype was seen a few times. The rearrangement links TRBV20-1 to TRBJ2-3, with a tentative D call TRBD2 (5 bases). V lost 0 bases and J lost 6, with 13 bases in between. Germline CDR1 is DFQATT and CDR2 is SNEGSKA (reference sequence). The CDR3 contains 14 residues. The CDR3 here is CSARDGSGMDTQYF. The CDR3 DNA reads as TGCAGTGCTAGAGATGGCAGCGGTATGGATACGCAGTATTTT.

This clonotype was counted between two and nine times. The chain combines TRBV5-4 with TRBJ2-5, with D possibly matching TRBD1 (7 bases). CDR1 and CDR2 (germline): SGHNT, YYREEE (reference sequence). Deletions cut 0 bases from V and 7 bases from J, with 10 bases between. This CDR3 region has 13 residues. DNA of the CDR3: TGTGCCAGCAGCTTGGTGCAGGGGGGGACCCAGTACTTC. It is translated as CASSLVQGGTQYF.